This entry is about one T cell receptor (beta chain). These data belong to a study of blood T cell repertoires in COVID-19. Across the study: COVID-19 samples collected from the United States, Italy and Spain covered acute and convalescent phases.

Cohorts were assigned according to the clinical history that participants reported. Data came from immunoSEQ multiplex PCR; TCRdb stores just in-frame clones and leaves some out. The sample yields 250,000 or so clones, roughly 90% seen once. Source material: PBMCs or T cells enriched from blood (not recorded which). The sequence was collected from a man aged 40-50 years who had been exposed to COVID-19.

The CDR3 DNA reads as TGCAGCGTTGAAGTCGGACAGGGGGAATACGAGCAGTACTTC. It encodes CSVEVGQGEYEQYF. The chain joins TRBV29-1 to TRBJ2-7, with 10 bases fitting TRBD1. This CDR3 is 14 amino acids long. V shed 1 base and J 4 bases; nucleotides not matched to a gene: 4. Per the germline V gene, CDR1 is SQVTM and CDR2 is ANQGSEA.